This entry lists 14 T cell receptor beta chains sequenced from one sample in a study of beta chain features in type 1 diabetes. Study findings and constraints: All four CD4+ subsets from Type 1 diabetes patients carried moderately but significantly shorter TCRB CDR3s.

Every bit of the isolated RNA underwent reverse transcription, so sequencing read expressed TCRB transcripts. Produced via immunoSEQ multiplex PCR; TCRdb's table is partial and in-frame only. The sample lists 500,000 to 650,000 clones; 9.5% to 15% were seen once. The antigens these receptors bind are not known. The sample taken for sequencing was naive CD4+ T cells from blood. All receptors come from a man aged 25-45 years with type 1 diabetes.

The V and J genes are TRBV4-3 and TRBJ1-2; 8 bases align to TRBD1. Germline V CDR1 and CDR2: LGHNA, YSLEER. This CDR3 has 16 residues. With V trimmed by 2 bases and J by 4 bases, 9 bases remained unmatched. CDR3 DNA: TGCGCCAGCAGCCAAAATCAGGGGGCGCTCGTCTATGGCTACACCTTC. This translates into CASSQNQGALVYGYTF.

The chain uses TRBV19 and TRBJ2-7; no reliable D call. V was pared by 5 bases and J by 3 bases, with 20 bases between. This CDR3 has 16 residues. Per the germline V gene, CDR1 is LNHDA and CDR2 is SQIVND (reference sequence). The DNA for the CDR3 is TGTGCCAGTAGTTTATCAACACCGGACGAAAGCTACGAGCAGTACTTC. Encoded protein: CASSLSTPDESYEQYF. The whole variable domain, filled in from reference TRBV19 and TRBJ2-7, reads DGGITQSPKYLFRKEGQNVTLSCEQNLNHDAMYWYRQDPGQGLRLIYYSQIVNDFQKGDIAEGYSVSREKKESFPLTVTSAQKNPTAFYLCASSLSTPDESYEQYFGPGTRLTVT.

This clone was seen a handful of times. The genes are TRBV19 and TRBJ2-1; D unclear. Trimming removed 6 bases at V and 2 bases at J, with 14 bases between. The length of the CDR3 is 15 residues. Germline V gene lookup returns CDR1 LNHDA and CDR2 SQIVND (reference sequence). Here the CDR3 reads CASRSIPTAYNEQFF. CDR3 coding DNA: TGTGCCAGTAGGTCAATACCTACGGCCTACAATGAGCAGTTCTTC.

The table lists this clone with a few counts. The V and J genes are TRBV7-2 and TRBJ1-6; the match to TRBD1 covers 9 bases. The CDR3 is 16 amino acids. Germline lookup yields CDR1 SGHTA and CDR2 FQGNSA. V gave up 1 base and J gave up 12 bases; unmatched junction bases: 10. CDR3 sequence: CASSLVGTGIGEPLHF. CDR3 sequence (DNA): TGTGCCAGCAGCTTAGTTGGGACAGGGATTGGGGAACCCCTCCACTTT.

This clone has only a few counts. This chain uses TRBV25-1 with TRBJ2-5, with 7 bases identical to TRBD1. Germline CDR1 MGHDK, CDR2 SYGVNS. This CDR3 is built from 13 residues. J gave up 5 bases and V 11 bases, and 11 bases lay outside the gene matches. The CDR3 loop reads CAAEKGAEETQYF. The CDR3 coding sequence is TGTGCCGCAGAAAAGGGGGCGGAGGAGACCCAGTACTTC.

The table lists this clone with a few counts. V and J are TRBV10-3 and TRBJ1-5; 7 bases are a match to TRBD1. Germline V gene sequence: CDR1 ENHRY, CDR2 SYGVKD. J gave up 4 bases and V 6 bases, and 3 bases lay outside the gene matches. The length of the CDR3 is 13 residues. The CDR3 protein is CAIRGQPNQPQHF. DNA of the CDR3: TGTGCCATCAGGGGACAGCCTAATCAGCCCCAGCATTTT.

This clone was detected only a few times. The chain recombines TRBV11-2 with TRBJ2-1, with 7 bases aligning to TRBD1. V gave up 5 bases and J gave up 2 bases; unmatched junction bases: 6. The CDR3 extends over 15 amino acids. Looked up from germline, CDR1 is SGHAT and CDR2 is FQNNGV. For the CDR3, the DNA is TGTGCCAGCAGCCGGCCGGGACAGCCCTACAATGAGCAGTTCTTC. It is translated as CASSRPGQPYNEQFF.

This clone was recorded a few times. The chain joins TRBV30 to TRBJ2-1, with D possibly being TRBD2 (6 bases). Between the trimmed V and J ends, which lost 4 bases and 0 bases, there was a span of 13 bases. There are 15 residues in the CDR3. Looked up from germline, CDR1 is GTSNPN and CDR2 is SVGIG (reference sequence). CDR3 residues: CAWIPAGASYNEQFF. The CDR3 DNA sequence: TGTGCCTGGATCCCAGCGGGTGCCTCCTACAATGAGCAGTTCTTC.

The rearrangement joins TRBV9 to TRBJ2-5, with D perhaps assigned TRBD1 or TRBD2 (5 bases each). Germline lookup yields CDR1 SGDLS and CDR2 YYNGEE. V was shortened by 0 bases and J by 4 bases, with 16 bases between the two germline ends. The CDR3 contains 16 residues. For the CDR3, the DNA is TGTGCCAGCAGCGTAGCTGGGGGTACCGAGGGAGAGACCCAGTACTTC. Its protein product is CASSVAGGTEGETQYF. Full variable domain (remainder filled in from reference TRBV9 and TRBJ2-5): DSGVTQTPKHLITATGQRVTLRCSPRSGDLSVYWYQQSLDQGLQFLIQYYNGEERAKGNILERFSAQQFPDLHSELNLSSLELGDSALYFCASSVAGGTEGETQYFGPGTRLLVL.

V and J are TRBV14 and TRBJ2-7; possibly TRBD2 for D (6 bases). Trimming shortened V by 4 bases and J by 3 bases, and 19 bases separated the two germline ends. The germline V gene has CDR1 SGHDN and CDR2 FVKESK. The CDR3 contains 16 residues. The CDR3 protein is CASSPPGRSLYYEQYF. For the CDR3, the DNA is TGTGCCAGCAGCCCACCTGGGAGGAGTCTGTACTACGAGCAGTACTTC.

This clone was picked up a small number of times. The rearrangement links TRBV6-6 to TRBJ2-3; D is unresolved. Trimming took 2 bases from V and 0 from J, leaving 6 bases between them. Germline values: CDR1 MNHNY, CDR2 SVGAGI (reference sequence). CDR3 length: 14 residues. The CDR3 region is CASSYPGSTDTQYF. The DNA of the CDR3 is TGTGCCAGCAGTTACCCCGGTAGCACAGATACGCAGTATTTT.

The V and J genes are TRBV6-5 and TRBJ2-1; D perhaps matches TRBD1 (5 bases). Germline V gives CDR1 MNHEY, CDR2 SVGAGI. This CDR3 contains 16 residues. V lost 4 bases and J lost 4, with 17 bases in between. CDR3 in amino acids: CASSLDRTRDYNEQFF. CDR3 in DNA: TGTGCCAGCAGTTTAGACAGAACCAGAGATTACAATGAGCAGTTCTTC.

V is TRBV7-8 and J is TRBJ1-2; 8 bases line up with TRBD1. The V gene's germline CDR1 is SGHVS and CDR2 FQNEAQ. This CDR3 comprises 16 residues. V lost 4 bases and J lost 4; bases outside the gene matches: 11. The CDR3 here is CASSWIGQGDLYGYTF. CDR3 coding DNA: TGTGCCAGCAGCTGGATCGGACAGGGAGATCTCTATGGCTACACCTTC.

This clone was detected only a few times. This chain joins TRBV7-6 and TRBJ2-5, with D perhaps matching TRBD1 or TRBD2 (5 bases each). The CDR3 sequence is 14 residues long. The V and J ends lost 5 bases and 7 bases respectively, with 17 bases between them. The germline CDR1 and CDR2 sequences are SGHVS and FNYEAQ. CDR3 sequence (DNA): TGTGCCAGCAGCGGGACGGGCTCCGGCGGGACCCAGTACTTC. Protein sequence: CASSGTGSGGTQYF.